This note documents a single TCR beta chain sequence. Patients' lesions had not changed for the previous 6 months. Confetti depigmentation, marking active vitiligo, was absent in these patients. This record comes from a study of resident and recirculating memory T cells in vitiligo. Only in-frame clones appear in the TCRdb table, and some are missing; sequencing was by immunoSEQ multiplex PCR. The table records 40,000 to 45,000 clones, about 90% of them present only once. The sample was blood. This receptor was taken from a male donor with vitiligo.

The CDR3 loop is CASTLRRVGGYTF. For the CDR3, the DNA is TGTGCCAGCACCCTGAGGCGGGTAGGAGGCTACACCTTC. The rearrangement uses TRBV6-1 and TRBJ1-2; D unclear. The CDR3 totals 13 residues. V gave up 7 bases and J gave up 8 bases, with 17 bases separating them. The germline CDR1 and CDR2 sequences are MNHNS and SASEGT.